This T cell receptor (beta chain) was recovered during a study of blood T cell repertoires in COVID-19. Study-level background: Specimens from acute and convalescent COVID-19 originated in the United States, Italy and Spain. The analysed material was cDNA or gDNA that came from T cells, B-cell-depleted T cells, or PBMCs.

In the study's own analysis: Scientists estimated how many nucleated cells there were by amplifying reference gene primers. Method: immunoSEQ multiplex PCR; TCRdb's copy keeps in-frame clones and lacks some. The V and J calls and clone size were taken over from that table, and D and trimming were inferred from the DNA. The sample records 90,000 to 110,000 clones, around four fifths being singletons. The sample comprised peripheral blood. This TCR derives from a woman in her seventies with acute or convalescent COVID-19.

The CDR3 DNA follows: TGTGCCAGCAGCCCTTCCCCTTTTAACTACGAGCAGTACTTC. It translates to CASSPSPFNYEQYF. The chain links TRBV5-5 to TRBJ2-7; D uncertain. V was pared by 4 bases and J by 3 bases, with 14 bases between. Germline assignment: CDR1 SGHKS and CDR2 YYEKEE (reference sequence). This CDR3 has 14 amino acids.